The 28 T cell receptor beta chains below come from one sample, sequenced in a study of beta chain features in type 1 diabetes. As every portion of the isolated RNA was reverse transcribed, the sequencing read expressed TCRB transcripts. Profiling relied on immunoSEQ multiplex PCR, and the TCRdb table lists in-frame clones only, not all of them. The sample lists about 150,000 clones; about 51% were seen once. Sequencing used Tregs from blood. These receptors were obtained from a man younger than 35 in good health.

The rearrangement links TRBV9 to TRBJ1-5; D ambiguous. CDR1 and CDR2 from the germline V gene are SGDLS and YYNGEE. This CDR3 has 13 residues. V was shortened by 4 bases and J by 5 bases, with 10 bases between the two germline ends. For the CDR3, the DNA is TGTGCCAGCAGCCCACGGGGAGATCAGCCCCAGCATTTT. This translates into CASSPRGDQPQHF.

The chain combines TRBV4-3 with TRBJ2-5; 14 nucleotides agree with TRBD2. J was trimmed by 2 bases and V by 5 bases; bases with no gene match: 4. The CDR3 is made up of 16 amino acids. The V gene's germline CDR1 is LGHNA and CDR2 YSLEER. The CDR3 bases are TGCGCCAGCAGCGAATGGACTAGCGGGGGGCAAGAGACCCAGTACTTC. Protein: CASSEWTSGGQETQYF.

The rearrangement uses TRBV7-2 and TRBJ2-1, with D maybe TRBD2 (5 bases). The germline CDR1 and CDR2 sequences are SGHTA and FQGNSA. The CDR3 length is 14 residues. V lost 5 bases, J lost 1 base, and 9 bases lay in between. CDR3 sequence reads: CASSGGGSYNEQFF. CDR3 nucleotides: TGTGCCAGCAGCGGAGGCGGGTCCTACAATGAGCAGTTCTTC.

J is TRBJ1-2 and V is TRBV13; D is unclear. The CDR3 is 12 residues long. Trimming stripped 0 bases from V and 7 bases from J, with 6 bases between. Germline assignment: CDR1 PRHDT and CDR2 FYEKMQ (reference sequence). The CDR3 reads CASSLGLGGYTF. The CDR3 DNA reads as TGTGCCAGCAGCTTAGGCCTAGGTGGCTACACCTTC.

The genes are TRBV7-2 and TRBJ2-7; TRBD1 is a possible D gene (6 bases). Trimming left V 4 bases short and J 9 bases short, with 13 bases between. CDR1 and CDR2 from the germline V gene are SGHTA and FQGNSA. The CDR3 covers 12 residues. The CDR3 coding sequence is TGTGCCAGCAGCTCTCAGGGGTCTTGGCAGTACTTC. Protein sequence: CASSSQGSWQYF.

The chain couples TRBV29-1 to TRBJ2-5; D may be TRBD2 (6 bases). There are 12 residues in the CDR3. Looked up from germline, CDR1 is SQVTM and CDR2 is ANQGSEA. Trimming stripped 0 bases from V and 5 bases from J, with 7 bases between. The CDR3 reads CSVEEEGETQYF. The DNA of the CDR3 is TGCAGCGTTGAAGAGGAGGGGGAGACCCAGTACTTC.

The gene calls are TRBV9 and TRBJ2-7; 7 bases fit TRBD1. V lost 4 bases, J lost 3 bases, and 10 bases stayed unmatched. The CDR3 covers 15 residues. Germline lookup yields CDR1 SGDLS and CDR2 YYNGEE. The CDR3 here is CASSRQGDSFYEQYF. CDR3 in DNA: TGTGCCAGCAGCCGTCAAGGGGACAGTTTCTACGAGCAGTACTTC.

The chain uses TRBV7-2 and TRBJ1-2; the D gene is possibly TRBD1 (5 bases). The CDR3 totals 12 residues. Germline V gene sequence: CDR1 SGHTA, CDR2 FQGNSA. Trimming took off 4 bases at V and 4 bases at J, with 7 bases between the two ends. The CDR3 loop reads CASSYQGYGYTF. The CDR3 DNA reads TGTGCCAGCAGCTATCAGGGCTATGGCTACACCTTC.

The chain has TRBV7-9 and TRBJ2-2; D possibly corresponds to TRBD1 (6 bases). Trimming cost V 6 bases and J 1 base, with 9 bases left between them. There are 14 residues in the CDR3. CDR1 is SEHNR, CDR2 FQNEAQ, per germline (reference sequence). The CDR3 here is CASRRQENTGELFF. For the CDR3, the DNA is TGTGCCAGCAGACGACAGGAGAACACCGGGGAGCTGTTTTTT.

The sample holds a few counts of this clone. This sequence joins TRBV5-1 and TRBJ2-3; 9 bases line up with TRBD1. J lost 3 bases, V lost 4 bases, and 15 bases had no gene match. CDR1 and CDR2 (germline): SGHRS, YFSETQ. The CDR3 loop spans 18 amino acids. CDR3 protein: CASSRYTRTGERTDTQYF. CDR3 DNA: TGCGCCAGCAGCCGATACACCCGGACAGGGGAGAGGACAGATACGCAGTATTTT.

This clone was detected only a few times. V and J are TRBV28 and TRBJ2-7, with TRBD2 matching over 8 bases. Unmatched junction bases numbered 3, after V lost 2 bases and J lost 6 bases. CDR1 and CDR2 from the germline V gene are MDHEN and SYDVKM. The CDR3 sequence is 13 residues long. The CDR3 DNA reads TGTGCCAGCAGTTTAAGCGGGAGAGCCGAGCAGTACTTC. Protein sequence: CASSLSGRAEQYF.

This clone was observed a handful of times. The chain combines TRBV7-9 with TRBJ2-5; 8 nucleotides align to TRBD2. The CDR3 has 15 residues. The germline CDR1 and CDR2 sequences are SEHNR and FQNEAQ (reference sequence). Unmatched junction bases numbered 7, after V lost 3 bases and J lost 4 bases. CDR3 DNA: TGTGCCAGCAGCTTCAGCGGGAGAGCCGGAGAGACCCAGTACTTC. Residues: CASSFSGRAGETQYF. The complete variable domain, with remaining parts taken from reference TRBV7-9 and TRBJ2-5, reads DTGVSQNPRHKITKRGQNVTFRCDPISEHNRLYWYRQTLGQGPEFLTYFQNEAQLEKSRLLSDRFSAERPKGSFSTLEIQRTEQGDSAMYLCASSFSGRAGETQYFGPGTRLLVL.

As regards this clone: In the same sample, other DNA sequences code for this CDR3. V is TRBV5-4 and J is TRBJ2-3; D remains unclear. The V end lost 0 bases, the J end lost 2 bases, and 4 bases lay between the germline ends. Germline loops: CDR1 SGHNT, CDR2 YYREEE (reference sequence). This CDR3 comprises 13 residues. The CDR3 DNA sequence: TGTGCCAGCAGCTTGGGGCTCACAGATACGCAGTATTTT. This encodes CASSLGLTDTQYF.

This chain links TRBV4-1 with TRBJ2-1, with TRBD2 identical over 9 bases. The CDR3 totals 19 residues. Unmatched junction bases numbered 16, after V lost 7 bases and J lost 0 bases. Germline values: CDR1 MGHRA, CDR2 YSYEKL. The CDR3 region has the DNA TGCGCCAGCACCCGAAACGGCCCCCTAGCGGGGAGCTCCTACAATGAGCAGTTCTTC. Protein: CASTRNGPLAGSSYNEQFF.

The chain uses TRBV6-4 and TRBJ2-2; perhaps TRBD2 as D (5 bases). Germline lookup yields CDR1 MRHNA and CDR2 SNTAGT. The CDR3 covers 13 residues. V was cut by 8 bases and J by 2 bases, with 9 bases left in between. CDR3 bases: TGTGCCAGCCGGACTCCTAACACCGGGGAGCTGTTTTTT. Its protein is CASRTPNTGELFF.

The genes are TRBV2 and TRBJ2-7; 7 bases align to TRBD2. V gave up 5 bases and J gave up 2 bases; unmatched junction bases: 6. The CDR3 totals 14 residues. Germline V gene lookup returns CDR1 SNHLY and CDR2 FYNNEI. CDR3 sequence reads: CASSLAGATYEQYF. In DNA form, the CDR3 reads TGTGCCAGCAGTTTGGCGGGAGCGACCTACGAGCAGTACTTC. Full variable domain (rest looked up from reference TRBV2 and TRBJ2-7): EPEVTQTPSHQVTQMGQEVILRCVPISNHLYFYWYRQILGQKVEFLVSFYNNEISEKSEIFDDQFSVERPDGSNFTLKIRSTKLEDSAMYFCASSLAGATYEQYFGPGTRLTVT.

This clone was seen a handful of times. The gene calls are TRBV29-1 and TRBJ2-7, with 8 bases fitting TRBD2. Per germline, CDR1 SQVTM and CDR2 ANQGSEA. Losses at the gene ends were 0 bases for V and 2 bases for J; bases not matched to a gene: 3. This CDR3 is 14 amino acids long. This chain's CDR3 is CSVEDEREPYEQYF. DNA of the CDR3: TGCAGCGTTGAAGACGAGCGGGAGCCCTACGAGCAGTACTTC.

The chain combines TRBV18 with TRBJ1-1, with a possible D match to TRBD1 (5 bases). CDR1 and CDR2 (germline): KGHSH, LQKENI. V lost 2 bases and J 1 base, leaving 14 bases between the germline ends. The CDR3 loop spans 16 amino acids. CDR3 bases: TGTGCCAGCTCACCAGGGGCAGGGCTCGAGAACACTGAAGCTTTCTTT. Its translation: CASSPGAGLENTEAFF.

This clone was observed a single time. The CDR3 bases are TGTGCCAGTAGTCCTCGGGACTATCTTGTGGAGACCCAGTACTTC. This translates into CASSPRDYLVETQYF. The rearrangement joins TRBV19 to TRBJ2-5; 7 bases fit TRBD2. The CDR3 spans 15 residues. The V and J ends lost 5 bases and 5 bases, in that order; junction bases with no gene match: 11. Germline lookup yields CDR1 LNHDA and CDR2 SQIVND (reference sequence).

This chain joins TRBV20-1 and TRBJ2-1; D is unclear. The CDR3 is made up of 11 amino acids. Germline V gene sequence: CDR1 DFQATT, CDR2 SNEGSKA (reference sequence). Trimming removed 6 bases from V and 10 bases from J, with 13 bases in between. The CDR3: CSAGVSREQFF. In nucleotides, the CDR3 is TGCAGTGCCGGAGTCAGCCGGGAGCAGTTCTTC.

This clone has more than one count but fewer than ten. V is TRBV29-1 and J is TRBJ2-6; tentative D call: TRBD1 (6 bases). Per germline, CDR1 SQVTM and CDR2 ANQGSEA. The CDR3 has 14 amino acids. V lost 4 bases and J lost 2, with 9 bases in between. CDR3 coding DNA: TGCAGCGTTGGACAGGAGGCTGGGGCCAACGTCCTGACTTTC. Translated, it gives CSVGQEAGANVLTF. Full variable domain (remainder filled in from reference TRBV29-1 and TRBJ2-6): SAVISQKPSRDICQRGTSLTIQCQVDSQVTMMFWYRQQPGQSLTLIATANQGSEATYESGFVIDKFPISRPNLTFSTLTVSNMSPEDSSIYLCSVGQEAGANVLTFGAGSRLTVL.

V is TRBV4-2 and J is TRBJ2-2; 7 bases are a match to TRBD1. Germline lookup yields CDR1 LGHNA and CDR2 YNFKEQ. Trimming removed 4 bases from V and 1 base from J; junction bases left unmatched: 9. The CDR3 sequence is 17 residues long. The CDR3 bases are TGTGCCAGCAGCCCCCAACCGGGACAGCTGAACACCGGGGAGCTGTTTTTT. Its translation: CASSPQPGQLNTGELFF.

The chain links TRBV4-2 to TRBJ2-3; TRBD2 matches 15 bases. The CDR3 covers 17 residues. V lost 4 bases and J lost 2; bases outside the gene matches: 4. Germline-derived CDR1 and CDR2 are LGHNA and YNFKEQ. CDR3 nucleotides: TGTGCCAGCAGCCTCGGGACTAGCGGGGGGATCACAGATACGCAGTATTTT. It specifies CASSLGTSGGITDTQYF.

The gene calls are TRBV7-9 and TRBJ1-2, with 7 bases that match TRBD1. The CDR3 totals 12 residues. Germline trimming cut 6 bases from V and 8 bases from J; bases unmatched to any gene: 6. Germline V gene lookup returns CDR1 SEHNR and CDR2 FQNEAQ (reference sequence). Here the CDR3 DNA reads TGTGCCAGCAGACGGGACAGTGGGGGCTACACCTTC. It translates to CASRRDSGGYTF.

This chain joins TRBV11-1 and TRBJ1-1; 7 nucleotides line up with TRBD1. Germline V gene lookup returns CDR1 SGHAT and CDR2 FQDESV (reference sequence). CDR3 length: 15 amino acids. Unmatched junction bases numbered 7, after V lost 5 bases and J lost 1 base. The CDR3 DNA follows: TGTGCCAGCAGCGAGCGGACAGGCTCGAACACTGAAGCTTTCTTT. This translates into CASSERTGSNTEAFF.

This clone was seen a handful of times. This chain connects TRBV28 to TRBJ2-5, with D possibly being TRBD2 (6 bases). The V and J ends lost 5 bases and 5 bases respectively, with 18 bases between them. Germline loops: CDR1 MDHEN, CDR2 SYDVKM. The CDR3 contains 15 residues. The CDR3 protein is CASSPLRGRMETQYF. The CDR3 DNA reads as TGTGCCAGCAGTCCCTTACGGGGGAGAATGGAGACCCAGTACTTC.

This clone was counted a few times. J is TRBJ1-5 and V is TRBV6-1; perhaps TRBD1 as D (6 bases). V was clipped by 1 base and J by 0 bases, with 13 bases between them. CDR1 is MNHNS and CDR2 is SASEGT in the germline V gene. The CDR3 has 17 residues. In DNA form, the CDR3 reads TGTGCCAGCAGTGAAGGTCTGGGGGCGCGTAGCAATCAGCCCCAGCATTTT. Translating gives CASSEGLGARSNQPQHF.

As DNA, the CDR3 is TGCGCCAGCAGCCGGTCTACAGGGCTCTACGAGCAGTACTTC. Translated: CASSRSTGLYEQYF. This chain uses TRBV5-1 with TRBJ2-7; D is perhaps TRBD1 (6 bases). Trimming shortened V by 4 bases and J by 3 bases, and 14 bases separated the two germline ends. Germline loops: CDR1 SGHRS, CDR2 YFSETQ. CDR3 length equals 14 residues.